The 14 T cell receptor beta chains presented below share a single source sample, sequenced in a study of shared clonotypes between healthy human individuals (dated by TCRdb to the early 2020s). The method was the immunoSEQ multiplex PCR assay. The table was pulled from immuneACCESS by TCRdb, which kept in-frame rearrangements only. Such tables lose some clones; where checked, under half of the loss comes from unresolved V genes, and the rest has no known cause. Present in this sample are fewer than 550,000 clones, 60% to 80% of which were seen just once. Of the sample, under 15% is held by the ten largest clones. The sample taken for sequencing was PBMCs. The receptors were sampled from a woman aged 40 to 49 in good health. Some clones in this sample may be carry-over from other donors' samples.

The J gene is TRBJ2-2, the V gene TRBV14; 12 nucleotides align to TRBD1. Germline V lookup: CDR1 SGHDN, CDR2 FVKESK. The V and J ends lost 3 bases and 5 bases, in that order; junction bases with no gene match: 13. CDR3 length: 19 residues. The CDR3 reads CASSQLPGQGARRTGELFF. The CDR3 bases are TGTGCCAGCAGCCAGTTACCGGGACAGGGGGCGCGTAGAACCGGGGAGCTGTTTTTT.

The rearrangement uses TRBV7-9 and TRBJ1-3; D might be TRBD1 (5 bases). CDR3 length equals 14 residues. V lost 2 bases and J 4 bases, leaving 9 bases between the germline ends. The germline gives CDR1 SEHNR, CDR2 FQNEAQ (reference sequence). CDR3 in DNA: TGTGCCAGCAGCTTACCGGGGACGGGAAACACCATATATTTT. Translating it yields CASSLPGTGNTIYF.

This clone was detected many times. V and J are TRBV6-1 and TRBJ2-1; 8 positions agree with TRBD2. The CDR3 is 15 amino acids. The germline V gene encodes CDR1 MNHNS and CDR2 SASEGT. The V gene end was trimmed by 7 bases and the J gene end by 5 bases; junction bases not matched to a gene: 10. The CDR3 DNA follows: TGTGCCAGCACCCCCATGCGGGGGGCCAACAATGAGCAGTTCTTC. Translating gives CASTPMRGANNEQFF.

V and J are TRBV29-1 and TRBJ2-1; no clear D. Germline V CDR1 and CDR2: SQVTM, ANQGSEA. Trimming pared 5 bases from V and 8 bases from J, leaving 10 bases between. This CDR3 has 11 amino acids. DNA for the CDR3: TGCAGCGTTACGCAGGTGGATGAGCAGTTCTTC. Its protein is CSVTQVDEQFF.

Comment on this clone: Within the sample, other DNA sequences also encode this same CDR3. DNA of the CDR3: TGCGCCAGCAGCTTGGACGGGGCGAACACTGAAGCTTTCTTT. Protein: CASSLDGANTEAFF. V gene TRBV5-1 combines with J gene TRBJ1-1; a weak D match, TRBD1 (5 bases). The germline gives CDR1 SGHRS, CDR2 YFSETQ. The CDR3 length is 14 residues. V was shortened by 0 bases and J by 1 base, with 7 bases between the two germline ends.

The gene calls are TRBV11-1 and TRBJ2-1, with 7 bases that match TRBD2. There are 14 residues in the CDR3. J was trimmed by 5 bases and V by 3 bases; bases with no gene match: 4. Germline-derived CDR1 and CDR2 are SGHAT and FQDESV (reference sequence). The CDR3 sequence: CASSLRDYNNEQFF. Written as DNA, the CDR3 is TGTGCCAGCAGCTTGAGGGACTACAACAATGAGCAGTTCTTC.

This clone showed up just once. This sequence joins TRBV4-2 and TRBJ2-3; a possible D gene is TRBD2 (6 bases). Trimming took 0 bases from V and 2 from J, leaving 24 bases between them. Germline V gene data show CDR1 as LGHNA and CDR2 as YNFKEQ. CDR3 size: 20 residues. The CDR3 nucleotides read TGTGCCAGCAGCCAAGAGGACCCCCTGGCGCGGGGATACTTCACAGATACGCAGTATTTT. Encoded protein: CASSQEDPLARGYFTDTQYF.

The chain links TRBV2 to TRBJ1-5, with 10 bases that match TRBD1. Germline V gene sequence: CDR1 SNHLY, CDR2 FYNNEI. This CDR3 contains 18 residues. The trim removed 2 bases at V and 7 bases at J, leaving 14 bases unmatched. The CDR3 DNA follows: TGTGCCAGCAGTGAACGGTGGACAGGGGGGAAGGGTGGACAGCCCCAGCATTTT. It encodes CASSERWTGGKGGQPQHF.

The V call is TRBV9, the J call TRBJ2-1, with 12 bases fitting TRBD2. Germline V gives CDR1 SGDLS, CDR2 YYNGEE. The CDR3 runs to 17 residues. The V and J ends lost 4 bases and 9 bases, in that order; junction bases with no gene match: 14. The CDR3, as DNA: TGTGCCAGCAGCCCGTTCCTAGCGGGGGGGACAATTTCTGAGCAGTTCTTC. It is translated as CASSPFLAGGTISEQFF.

The chain links TRBV7-9 to TRBJ2-1; D is perhaps TRBD2 (6 bases). This CDR3 contains 15 residues. V was trimmed by 3 bases and J by 9 bases, leaving 18 bases between them. The germline gives CDR1 SEHNR, CDR2 FQNEAQ (reference sequence). This chain's CDR3 is CASSFSQGGWGEQFF. CDR3 DNA sequence: TGTGCCAGCAGCTTCTCCCAGGGAGGCTGGGGTGAGCAGTTCTTC. Variable domain in full (rest from reference TRBV7-9 and TRBJ2-1): DTGVSQNPRHKITKRGQNVTFRCDPISEHNRLYWYRQTLGQGPEFLTYFQNEAQLEKSRLLSDRFSAERPKGSFSTLEIQRTEQGDSAMYLCASSFSQGGWGEQFFGPGTRLTVL.

Ten or more counts support this clone. The chain carries TRBV7-8 and TRBJ1-5; D remains unclear. The germline V and J ends were trimmed by 8 bases and 1 base, with 6 bases remaining between them. CDR1 and CDR2 (germline): SGHVS, FQNEAQ. This CDR3 has 12 amino acids. As DNA, the CDR3 is TGTGCCAGCGGGCGGAGCAATCAGCCCCAGCATTTT. It yields the protein CASGRSNQPQHF.

The chain uses TRBV7-8 and TRBJ2-1; 12 bases are shared with TRBD2. This CDR3 region has 18 residues. Germline V gene data show CDR1 as SGHVS and CDR2 as FQNEAQ. V gave up 1 base and J gave up 5 bases; unmatched junction bases: 9. The CDR3 DNA sequence: TGTGCCAGCAGCTTAGTGCGGCTAGCGGGAGGGCCTAACAATGAGCAGTTCTTC. This gives the protein CASSLVRLAGGPNNEQFF.

The chain couples TRBV2 to TRBJ1-4, with 7 bases identical to TRBD1. The CDR3 covers 13 residues. The junction had 6 bases not matched to a gene; V was cut back by 6 bases and J by 8 bases. The V gene's germline CDR1 is SNHLY and CDR2 FYNNEI. The CDR3 spells CASRTGLGEKLFF. Written as DNA, the CDR3 is TGTGCCAGCAGGACAGGGTTGGGCGAAAAACTGTTTTTT.

This rearrangement joins TRBV7-3 to TRBJ2-1, with D maybe TRBD2 (5 bases). Germline V lookup: CDR1 SGHTA, CDR2 FQGTGA. The CDR3 is 15 residues long. Trimming took off 2 bases at V and 4 bases at J, with 12 bases between the two ends. The CDR3 here is CASSLGLAEYNEQFF. Here the CDR3 DNA reads TGTGCCAGCAGCTTAGGGCTAGCTGAGTACAATGAGCAGTTCTTC.